Following are 7 T cell receptor beta chains from one sample sequenced in a study of CD8 T cells in Susac syndrome. The authors reverse transcribed roughly 0.5 to 1 ug RNA with random hexamers. TCRdb independently ran MiXCR on the immunoSEQ multiplex PCR reads; one entry per CDR3 protein. The sample contains some 180,000 distinct CDR3 sequences, roughly 94% of which appear only once. Input material: CD4+ T cells from PBMCs. All receptors come from a human donor with Susac syndrome.

This clonotype was seen more than once but under ten times. This chain connects TRBV28 to TRBJ1-4, with a weak D call TRBD1 (6 bases). The CDR3 covers 15 residues. V lost 5 bases and J 0 bases, leaving 10 bases between the germline ends. The germline gives CDR1 MDHEN, CDR2 SYDVKM. Here the CDR3 reads CASSPRGATNEKLFF. CDR3 DNA sequence: TGTGCCAGCAGTCCCAGGGGTGCAACTAATGAAAAACTGTTTTTT. Filled out from reference TRBV28 and TRBJ1-4, the complete variable domain reads DVKVTQSSRYLVKRTGEKVFLECVQDMDHENMFWYRQDPGLGLRLIYFSYDVKMKEKGDIPEGYSVSREKKERFSLILESASTNQTSMYLCASSPRGATNEKLFFGSGTQLSVL.

V and J are TRBV28 and TRBJ2-2; D is ambiguous. CDR3 size: 13 residues. V lost 2 bases, J lost 4 bases, and 5 bases lay in between. Germline CDR1 MDHEN, CDR2 SYDVKM. The CDR3 sequence: CASSLALTGELFF. CDR3 sequence (DNA): TGTGCCAGCAGTTTAGCCCTCACCGGGGAGCTGTTTTTT.

The V call is TRBV29-1, the J call TRBJ1-5, with TRBD1 identical over 8 bases. V was pared by 7 bases and J by 4 bases, with 6 bases of the junction left unmatched. Germline CDR1 and CDR2: SQVTM and ANQGSEA. This CDR3 contains 13 residues. The CDR3 here is CSAAGGTNQPQHF. The CDR3 bases are TGCAGCGCCGCAGGGGGCACAAATCAGCCCCAGCATTTT.

This CDR3 is CASSLDGGGNYNEQFF. CDR3 sequence (DNA): TGTGCCAGCAGCTTAGATGGTGGAGGGAACTACAATGAGCAGTTCTTC. The chain has TRBV7-2 and TRBJ2-1; D is possibly TRBD2 (6 bases). Trimming took 1 base from V and 3 from J, leaving 13 bases between them. The CDR3 length is 16 residues. The germline V gene has CDR1 SGHTA and CDR2 FQGNSA.

In this sample, this clonotype turned up a few times. The chain links TRBV29-1 to TRBJ2-3, with a tentative D call TRBD2 (5 bases). Germline CDR1 is SQVTM and CDR2 is ANQGSEA. The CDR3 is 12 amino acids. Trimming took off 2 bases at V and 8 bases at J, with 11 bases between the two ends. The CDR3 sequence is CSVELRRATQYF. In nucleotides, the CDR3 is TGCAGCGTTGAACTTAGGCGGGCTACGCAGTATTTT.

This clonotype was picked up a small number of times. The chain couples TRBV11-2 to TRBJ2-1; a weak D match, TRBD1 (6 bases). CDR1 and CDR2 from the germline V gene are SGHAT and FQNNGV. Between the trimmed V and J ends, which lost 4 bases and 5 bases, there was a span of 9 bases. The CDR3 sequence is 13 residues long. The CDR3 reads CASSSDRHNEQFF. In DNA form, the CDR3 reads TGTGCCAGCAGCTCGGACAGACACAATGAGCAGTTCTTC.

The gene calls are TRBV25-1 and TRBJ2-5; the D gene is possibly TRBD1 (6 bases). Looked up from germline, CDR1 is MGHDK and CDR2 is SYGVNS. V gave up 4 bases and J gave up 3 bases, with 12 bases separating them. The CDR3 is 14 residues long. The CDR3 reads CASSVYTGKETQYF. DNA for the CDR3: TGTGCCAGCAGTGTATATACAGGGAAAGAGACCCAGTACTTC. Looking up the rest from reference TRBV25-1 and TRBJ2-5 gives the full variable domain: EADIYQTPRYLVIGTGKKITLECSQTMGHDKMYWYQQDPGMELHLIHYSYGVNSTEKGDLSSESTVSRIRTEHFPLTLESARPSHTSQYLCASSVYTGKETQYFGPGTRLLVL.